This TCR beta chain was retrieved from a study of human T cells and chemical hapten exposure. This clonotype appeared a few times. Time point described: patch test 3, about 24 weeks after DPC sensitization. The treatment is: therapeutic diphenylcyclopropenone sensitization with weekly scalp DPC. As the library was built, unique molecular identifiers were attached to individual cDNA molecules. TCRdb re-derived calls from the RACE reads in MiXCR, one entry per CDR3 protein. The data show some 110,000 distinct CDR3 sequences, 11% seen once. Germline V gene lookup returns CDR1 SQVTM and CDR2 ANQGSEA. V lost 3 bases, J lost 2 bases, and 12 bases lay in between. This CDR3 is 14 amino acids long.

The source material was whole blood, sampled in connection with sensitization to the hapten diphenylcyclopropenone (DPC). The chain recombines TRBV29-1 with TRBJ2-3; D may match TRBD1 or TRBD2 (6 bases each). The sequence was obtained from a woman aged 45 to 65 with alopecia areata. Some clones in this sample may be carry-over from other donors' samples. CDR3 bases: TGCAGCGTTGATCCGGGGGCTAACACAGATACGCAGTATTTT. This gives the protein CSVDPGANTDTQYF.